A selection of T cell receptor beta chains follows, all from one sample in a study of T cell responses to AZD1222 COVID-19 vaccine. Repertoires were generated with immunoSEQ multiplex PCR, while TCRdb's copy carries only in-frame clones and drops some. This sample has about 200,000 clones, with around 94% found just once. The sequencing used peripheral blood, collected 28 days after the second dose of the MenACWY control vaccine. These receptors all come from an adult who received the MenACWY meningococcal vaccine as a control. CDR3s include the opening cysteine and the closing phenylalanine or tryptophan. Each record gives: clone size, D gene, V gene, J gene, CDR3 DNA, CDR3 protein. A D gene is named only where the DNA matches it firmly. Clone size is stated in some rows and not others, as once, few, many or a class when expanded.

.	.	TRBV5-1	TRBJ2-7	TGCGCCAGCAGCTTTGGAGGCGAGCAGTACTTC	CASSFGGEQYF
.	TRBD1	TRBV19	TRBJ1-5	TGTGCCAGTAGTAGCTGGGGACAGGCATATAGCAATCAGCCCCAGCATTTT	CASSSWGQAYSNQPQHF
.	TRBD2	TRBV19	TRBJ2-5	TGTGCCAGTAACAGCGGGAGGGCCGCAGGAGAGACCCAGTACTTC	CASNSGRAAGETQYF
.	.	TRBV4-2	TRBJ1-3	TGTGCCAGCAGCCCCAGACTGCACTCTGGAAACACCATATATTTT	CASSPRLHSGNTIYF
.	TRBD2	TRBV20-1	TRBJ2-3	TGCAGTGCTAGTAGGACTAGCTTAGATACGCAGTATTTT	CSASRTSLDTQYF
once	TRBD2	TRBV29-1	TRBJ2-7	TGCAGCGTTGAGGGGACTAGCGCGAATCCCTACGAGCAGTACTTC	CSVEGTSANPYEQYF
.	.	TRBV5-1	TRBJ2-3	TGCGCCAGCGGGATCGGCACCCGGGGAACAGATACGCAGTATTTT	CASGIGTRGTDTQYF
.	.	TRBV11-2	TRBJ1-1	TGTGCCAGCAGCGGAAGACCGGGTGCTGAAGCTTTCTTT	CASSGRPGAEAFF
.	.	TRBV6-2/TRBV6-3	TRBJ1-1	TGTGCCAGCAGTTCCTACCATAAAGCTTTCTTT	CASSSYHKAFF
.	.	TRBV4-1	TRBJ1-2	TGCGCCAGCAGCCAAGAGACAGGAGGGATAGACTTC	CASSQETGGIDF
.	.	TRBV19	TRBJ1-1	TGTGCCAGTTCTTCCCAGGGCACTAAAGCTTTCTTT	CASSSQGTKAFF
.	.	TRBV2	TRBJ1-1	TGTGCCAGCAGTGAAGCGGCGAGGGAAGCTTTCTTT	CASSEAAREAFF
.	TRBD1	TRBV7-9	TRBJ2-7	TGTGCCAGCAGCTTCGGGACAGGGGTTGACGAGCAGTACTTC	CASSFGTGVDEQYF
.	TRBD1	TRBV5-1	TRBJ1-2	TGCGCCAGCAGCTTGTCCGCGACAGGGTATGGCTACACCTTC	CASSLSATGYGYTF
.	.	TRBV18	TRBJ2-4	TGTGCCAGCTCACCAGGGCCAGGGGGGTACATTCAGTACTTC	CASSPGPGGYIQYF
.	.	TRBV18	TRBJ1-6	TGTGCCAGCTCACATGGGGTGGATAATTCACCCCTCCACTTT	CASSHGVDNSPLHF
.	.	TRBV24-1	TRBJ2-6	TGTGCCACCAGTGACGGGACATCGGGGGCTGGGGCCAACGTCCTGACTTTC	CATSDGTSGAGANVLTF
few	.	TRBV11-1	TRBJ1-6	TGTGCCAGCAGCTTTCAGCCGCTAAATTCACCCCTCCACTTT	CASSFQPLNSPLHF
.	.	TRBV19	TRBJ2-7	TGTGCCAGTAGTATAGATCTGGCCGTAAGCTCCTACGAGCAGTACTTC	CASSIDLAVSSYEQYF
.	TRBD1	TRBV19	TRBJ1-2	TGTGCCAGTAGTACTTTACCGGGACAGGGGTACTTTGGCTACACCTTC	CASSTLPGQGYFGYTF
.	.	TRBV2	TRBJ2-7	TGTGCCAGTGCGGGAAGCTACGAGCAGTACTTC	CASAGSYEQYF
.	.	TRBV5-6	TRBJ2-7	TGTGCCAGCAGCTTGTCAGGGGGAGGTACCTACGAGCAGTACTTC	CASSLSGGGTYEQYF
once	.	TRBV4-3	TRBJ2-1	TGCGCCAGCAGCCAAGATCCGGCTAGCGAGAATGAGCAGTTCTTC	CASSQDPASENEQFF
.	TRBD1	TRBV7-9	TRBJ2-1	TGTGCCAGCAGCGTGCCGGGACAGGGATTCGCGGAGCAGTTCTTC	CASSVPGQGFAEQFF
once	TRBD2	TRBV5-1	TRBJ2-7	TGCGCCAGCAGCTTGGTAGCGGGAGGGTACGAGCAGTACTTC	CASSLVAGGYEQYF
.	TRBD1	TRBV29-1	TRBJ1-2	TGCAGCTTTCAAACAGGGGGCAACTATGGCTACACCTTC	CSFQTGGNYGYTF
.	.	TRBV6-2/TRBV6-3	TRBJ1-2	TGTGCCAGCAGCCTACGGGGCAGCCATGGCTACACCTTC	CASSLRGSHGYTF
.	.	TRBV6-5	TRBJ1-1	TGTGCCAGCAGACTAAGACAGATGAACACTGAAGCTTTCTTT	CASRLRQMNTEAFF
.	TRBD1	TRBV6-5	TRBJ1-1	TGTGCCAGCAGTTACTTTGGGACAGGGAACACTGAAGCTTTCTTT	CASSYFGTGNTEAFF
once	.	TRBV11-2	TRBJ1-2	TGTGCCAGCAGCTCCCCTACGGGGGGGGCGGTGGACTATGGCTACACCTTC	CASSSPTGGAVDYGYTF
.	TRBD1	TRBV9	TRBJ1-2	TGTGCCAGCAGCGCCCCAGGGGGCCTTGGCTATGGCTACACCTTC	CASSAPGGLGYGYTF
.	.	TRBV25-1	TRBJ1-4	TGTGCCAGCAGTGAGGTGGGGGTCGCGACAACTAATGAAAAACTGTTTTTT	CASSEVGVATTNEKLFF
.	TRBD1	TRBV28	TRBJ2-1	TGTGCCAGCAGTTCGGGACAGGGGGCGCAAGGCAATGAGCAGTTCTTC	CASSSGQGAQGNEQFF
once	.	TRBV2	TRBJ2-3	TGTGCCAGCAGCTATTGGACAGTCGAGGATACGCAGTATTTT	CASSYWTVEDTQYF
.	.	TRBV19	TRBJ2-5	TGTGCCAGTAGTTTGATAGGGGTCCAAGAGACCCAGTACTTC	CASSLIGVQETQYF
.	.	TRBV7-6	TRBJ1-6	TGTGCCAGCAGCTCTCTGAGGGGGAAAATCTCACCCCTCCACTTT	CASSSLRGKISPLHF
.	.	TRBV11-3	TRBJ1-1	TGTGCCAGCAGTTCCCAGGGAGCCGATGAAGCTTTCTTT	CASSSQGADEAFF
.	.	TRBV2	TRBJ1-1	TGTGCCAGCAGTGCAAGGACGTACAGGAACACTGAAGCTTTCTTT	CASSARTYRNTEAFF
.	TRBD1	TRBV18	TRBJ2-7	TGTGCCAGCTCACGAACCCAGGGGGCCTCCTACGAGCAGTACTTC	CASSRTQGASYEQYF
.	.	TRBV15	TRBJ2-7	TGTGCCACCAGCAGAGATCTGGGGCGGGACTACGAGCAGTACTTC	CATSRDLGRDYEQYF
.	.	TRBV7-8	TRBJ1-6	TGTGCCAGCAGCTTATCCGACAGTGGGAATTCACCCCTCCACTTT	CASSLSDSGNSPLHF
few	.	TRBV11-2	TRBJ1-1	TGTGCCAGCAGCTTAGATGGGGGGGGCACTGAAGCTTTCTTT	CASSLDGGGTEAFF
.	.	TRBV19	TRBJ1-2	TGTGCCAGTAGTATCGGGGGGTCTGGCTACACCTTC	CASSIGGSGYTF
.	.	TRBV6-1	TRBJ2-4	TGTGCCAGCAGTGACCTGAGTACTAGCCTGAGCATTCAGTACTTC	CASSDLSTSLSIQYF
.	TRBD1	TRBV28	TRBJ1-1	TGTGCCAGCAGCCACTTAACAGGGGGAATCACTGAAGCTTTCTTT	CASSHLTGGITEAFF
.	.	TRBV11-2	TRBJ1-3	TGTGCCAGCAGCTTAGATCGAGGGGTAACTGGAAACACCATATATTTT	CASSLDRGVTGNTIYF
.	TRBD1	TRBV5-1	TRBJ2-2	TGCGCCAGCAGCGGGGCGACAGGGGGCACCGGGGAGCTGTTTTTT	CASSGATGGTGELFF
.	.	TRBV27	TRBJ2-5	TGTGCCAGCAGTTTATCGTTGGCTAGCGTTCAAGAGACCCAGTACTTC	CASSLSLASVQETQYF
.	.	TRBV7-6	TRBJ1-6	TGTGCCAGCAGCTTAGATGCCCCCTTGGACAGCCGAAATAATTCACCCCTCCACTTT	CASSLDAPLDSRNNSPLHF
once	.	TRBV6-6	TRBJ1-6	TGTGCCAGCAGTTACAGTGGAATCTATAATTCACCCCTCCACTTT	CASSYSGIYNSPLHF
.	TRBD2	TRBV7-8	TRBJ2-3	TGTGCCAGCAGCTTAGGTCGTGGGAGGGGTATGGATACGCAGTATTTT	CASSLGRGRGMDTQYF
.	.	TRBV6-5	TRBJ1-4	TGTGCCAGCAGCCAACCAGGGGAGGCTAATGAAAAACTGTTTTTT	CASSQPGEANEKLFF
.	.	TRBV4-1	TRBJ2-4	TGCGCCAGCAGCCAAGATTTGGGTCATGCAAGGGAAAGATACTTC	CASSQDLGHARERYF
.	.	TRBV9	TRBJ1-1	TGTGCCAGCAGCGGTTGGGGCCTCACTGAAGCTTTCTTT	CASSGWGLTEAFF